Shown below are 20 T cell receptor beta chains from a single sample sequenced in a study of cytotoxic CD8 clonotypes in ibrutinib-treated CLL. Using immunoSEQ multiplex PCR, the repertoire was profiled, and TCRdb retains in-frame clones only, with some absent. Of 330,000 or so clones listed, approximately 67% were seen once; the top ten hold 6.3%. The specimen comprised PBMCs, sampled after 36 months of ibrutinib treatment. All receptors come from a human donor with chronic lymphocytic leukemia.

The chain recombines TRBV10-3 with TRBJ2-3, with no clear D. The CDR3 extends over 14 amino acids. Germline V lookup: CDR1 ENHRY, CDR2 SYGVKD. V lost 4 bases to trimming and J lost 1 base, with 9 bases between them. The CDR3 DNA is TGTGCCATCAGTGGGTCCCAGGGCACAGATACGCAGTATTTT. Protein sequence: CAISGSQGTDTQYF.

J is TRBJ1-4 and V is TRBV25-1; unclear D gene. V gave up 3 bases and J gave up 3 bases, with 11 bases separating them. The CDR3 runs 15 residues. Germline values: CDR1 MGHDK, CDR2 SYGVNS. The CDR3 loop is CASSDYTDPNEKLFF. The CDR3 coding sequence is TGTGCCAGCAGTGACTACACGGACCCTAATGAAAAACTGTTTTTT.

This rearrangement joins TRBV7-6 to TRBJ2-7; D call uncertain. In germline, CDR1 is SGHVS, CDR2 FNYEAQ. The length of the CDR3 is 11 residues. The germline V and J ends were trimmed by 10 bases and 2 bases, with 9 bases remaining between them. The chain's CDR3 is CATSVAYEQYF. The DNA for the CDR3 is TGTGCCACTTCGGTCGCCTACGAGCAGTACTTC. Complete variable domain (other parts from reference TRBV7-6 and TRBJ2-7): GAGVSQSPRYKVTKRGQDVALRCDPISGHVSLYWYRQALGQGPEFLTYFNYEAQQDKSGLPNDRFSAERPEGSISTLTIQRTEQRDSAMYRCATSVAYEQYFGPGTRLTVT.

This clone has just a few counts. J is TRBJ1-1 and V is TRBV4-1; D gene uncertain. The V gene lost 2 bases and the J gene lost 8 bases, with 6 bases spanning the gap. The CDR3 totals 11 residues. Germline CDR1 and CDR2: MGHRA and YSYEKL. This CDR3 reads CASSQRQEAFF. CDR3 DNA sequence: TGCGCCAGCAGCCAACGGCAGGAAGCTTTCTTT.

The J gene is TRBJ2-7, the V gene TRBV7-3, with D tentatively TRBD1 (7 bases). Between the trimmed V and J ends, which lost 5 bases and 3 bases, there was a span of 20 bases. This CDR3 spans 16 amino acids. In germline, CDR1 is SGHTA, CDR2 FQGTGA. This chain's CDR3 is CASSLIGAQGGYEQYF. The CDR3, as DNA: TGTGCCAGCAGCCTAATCGGGGCCCAGGGGGGCTACGAGCAGTACTTC.

This sequence joins TRBV11-2 and TRBJ2-6; D is tentatively TRBD1 or TRBD2 (5 bases each). Germline CDR1 reads SGHAT; CDR2 reads FQNNGV. The V and J ends lost 3 bases and 0 bases respectively, with 12 bases between them. The CDR3 length is 17 residues. CDR3 amino acids: CASSLRLGVSGANVLTF. CDR3 nucleotide sequence: TGTGCCAGCAGCTTGAGGTTGGGGGTCTCTGGGGCCAACGTCCTGACTTTC.

This chain links TRBV11-1 with TRBJ2-6, with D unclear. Trimming cost V 1 base and J 6 bases, with 1 base left between them. The CDR3 consists of 12 residues. The germline CDR1 and CDR2 sequences are SGHAT and FQDESV (reference sequence). In DNA, the CDR3 is TGTGCCAGCAGCTTAGTGGCCAACGTCCTGACTTTC. This sequence encodes CASSLVANVLTF.

V gene TRBV9 combines with J gene TRBJ2-3; D might be TRBD2 (6 bases). Trimming took off 2 bases at V and 2 bases at J, with 9 bases between the two ends. CDR1 and CDR2 (germline): SGDLS, YYNGEE. The CDR3 has 14 residues. The CDR3 bases are TGTGCCAGCAGCGTGAGGGACTTCACAGATACGCAGTATTTT. Translated, it gives CASSVRDFTDTQYF.

This clone was detected only a few times. The chain is built from TRBV5-1 and TRBJ2-1, with TRBD2 identical over 10 bases. This CDR3 has 15 residues. Per germline, CDR1 SGHRS and CDR2 YFSETQ. V trimming: 0 bases; J trimming: 7 bases; junction bases outside the gene matches: 4. CDR3 amino acids: CASSLALAGVNEQFF. The CDR3 DNA sequence: TGCGCCAGCAGCTTGGCGCTAGCGGGAGTTAATGAGCAGTTCTTC.

The chain couples TRBV4-1 to TRBJ2-7; TRBD2 might be the D (5 bases). This CDR3 region has 16 residues. Germline CDR1 reads MGHRA; CDR2 reads YSYEKL. The V end was cut by 5 bases, the J end by 4 bases, with 21 bases between. The CDR3 DNA reads as TGCGCCAGCAGCTCAACGGTGGGAGCCCCGGGGTACGAGCAGTACTTC. Amino acids: CASSSTVGAPGYEQYF.

The chain employs TRBV15 and TRBJ2-7; D is unresolved. The germline CDR1 and CDR2 sequences are LNHNV and YYDKDF (reference sequence). The V end lost 0 bases, the J end lost 0 bases, and 6 bases lay between the germline ends. CDR3 size: 14 residues. CDR3 bases: TGTGCCACCAGCAGAGATAGACCCTCCTACGAGCAGTACTTC. Amino acids: CATSRDRPSYEQYF. Full variable domain (missing parts from reference TRBV15 and TRBJ2-7): DAMVIQNPRYQVTQFGKPVTLSCSQTLNHNVMYWYQQKSSQAPKLLFHYYDKDFNNEADTPDNFQSRRPNTSFCFLDIRSPGLGDTAMYLCATSRDRPSYEQYFGPGTRLTVT.

This chain connects TRBV5-1 to TRBJ2-2; D gene ambiguous. Trimming left V 4 bases short and J 1 base short, with 14 bases between. CDR3 length equals 16 residues. Per the germline V gene, CDR1 is SGHRS and CDR2 is YFSETQ. The CDR3: CASSAQKGWNTGELFF. The CDR3 DNA is TGCGCCAGCAGCGCCCAGAAGGGATGGAACACCGGGGAGCTGTTTTTT.

The chain couples TRBV7-3 to TRBJ1-2; a weak D match, TRBD1 (6 bases). Germline V CDR1 and CDR2: SGHTA, FQGTGA. The CDR3 has 15 amino acids. Deletions cut 0 bases from V and 1 base from J, with 9 bases between. CDR3 sequence: CASSLTGGSNYGYTF. CDR3 sequence (DNA): TGTGCCAGCAGCTTAACAGGGGGGAGTAACTATGGCTACACCTTC. The full variable domain, its missing parts supplied by reference TRBV7-3 and TRBJ1-2, is GAGVSQTPSNKVTEKGKYVELRCDPISGHTALYWYRQSLGQGPEFLIYFQGTGAADDSGLPNDRFFAVRPEGSVSTLKIQRTERGDSAVYLCASSLTGGSNYGYTFGSGTRLTVV.

The rearrangement uses TRBV9 and TRBJ2-5; D is possibly TRBD2 (6 bases). The CDR3 runs to 15 residues. Germline CDR1 is SGDLS and CDR2 is YYNGEE. V was trimmed by 4 bases and J by 0 bases, leaving 13 bases between them. The CDR3 nucleotides are TGTGCCAGCAGCTACGGGACTCCGTACCAAGAGACCCAGTACTTC. Translated, it gives CASSYGTPYQETQYF.

This clone has just a few counts. This chain joins TRBV6-5 and TRBJ1-1, with no clear D. CDR3 length: 15 amino acids. Deletions cut 2 bases from V and 0 bases from J, with 10 bases between. Germline V gene lookup returns CDR1 MNHEY and CDR2 SVGAGI. The CDR3 DNA reads as TGTGCCAGCAGTTACCTCGCAGCCCTGAACACTGAAGCTTTCTTT. Translated, it gives CASSYLAALNTEAFF.

V is TRBV4-1 and J is TRBJ2-5, with 8 bases fitting TRBD1. The CDR3 runs 14 residues. Germline V gives CDR1 MGHRA, CDR2 YSYEKL. Unmatched junction bases numbered 4, after V lost 2 bases and J lost 5 bases. This chain's CDR3 is CASSQSDRGETQYF. CDR3 nucleotides: TGCGCCAGCAGCCAAAGCGACAGGGGCGAGACCCAGTACTTC.

The rearrangement joins TRBV2 to TRBJ1-4; tentative D call: TRBD1 (6 bases). The germline V and J ends were trimmed by 8 bases and 7 bases, with 14 bases remaining between them. The CDR3 consists of 13 residues. The V gene's germline CDR1 is SNHLY and CDR2 FYNNEI. This CDR3 reads CASRWTVGEKLFF. The CDR3 DNA reads TGTGCCAGCCGATGGACAGTGGGTGAAAAACTGTTTTTT.

V usage is TRBV7-2 and J usage is TRBJ1-6; a possible D gene is TRBD1 (5 bases). The CDR3 covers 14 residues. Deletions cut 4 bases from V and 14 bases from J, with 18 bases between. Looked up from germline, CDR1 is SGHTA and CDR2 is FQGNSA. The CDR3 DNA reads as TGTGCCAGCAGCTCGCTCGGGGGGTGGGAGGCCCTCCACTTT. This sequence encodes CASSSLGGWEALHF.

The rearrangement uses TRBV5-5 and TRBJ2-1; D gene unclear. Germline CDR1 is SGHKS and CDR2 is YYEKEE (reference sequence). The V and J ends lost 0 bases and 3 bases respectively, with 7 bases between them. CDR3 length: 14 residues. The CDR3 DNA is TGTGCCAGCAGCTTGGGACTTTACTACAATGAGCAGTTCTTC. Translation gives CASSLGLYYNEQFF.

The chain couples TRBV11-2 to TRBJ1-1; D is possibly TRBD1 (5 bases). V was shortened by 2 bases and J by 0 bases, with 10 bases between the two germline ends. Germline CDR1 is SGHAT and CDR2 is FQNNGV. This CDR3 has 15 amino acids. The CDR3 DNA sequence: TGTGCCAGCAGCTTACTCTCAGGGTTGAACACTGAAGCTTTCTTT. Amino acids: CASSLLSGLNTEAFF.